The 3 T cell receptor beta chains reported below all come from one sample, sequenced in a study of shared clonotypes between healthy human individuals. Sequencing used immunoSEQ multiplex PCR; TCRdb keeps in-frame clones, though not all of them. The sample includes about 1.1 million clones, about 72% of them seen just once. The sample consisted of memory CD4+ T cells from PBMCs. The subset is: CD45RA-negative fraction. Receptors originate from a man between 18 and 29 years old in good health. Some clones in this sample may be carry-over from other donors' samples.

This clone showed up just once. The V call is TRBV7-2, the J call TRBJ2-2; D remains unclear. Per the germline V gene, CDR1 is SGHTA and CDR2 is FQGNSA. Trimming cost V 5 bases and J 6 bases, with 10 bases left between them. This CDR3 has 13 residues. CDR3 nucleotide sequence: TGTGCCAGCAGCCCTAACCCGGCCGGGGAGCTGTTTTTT. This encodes CASSPNPAGELFF. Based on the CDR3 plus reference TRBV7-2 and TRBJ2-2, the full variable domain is GAGVSQSPSNKVTEKGKDVELRCDPISGHTALYWYRQSLGQGLEFLIYFQGNSAPDKSGLPSDRFSAERTGGSVSTLTIQRTQQEDSAVYLCASSPNPAGELFFGEGSRLTVL.

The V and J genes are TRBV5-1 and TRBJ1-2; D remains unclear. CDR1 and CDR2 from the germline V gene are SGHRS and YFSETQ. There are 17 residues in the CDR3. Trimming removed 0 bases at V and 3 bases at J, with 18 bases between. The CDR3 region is CASSLGLGSSIYYGYTF. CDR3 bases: TGCGCCAGCAGCTTGGGATTGGGCAGCTCCATCTACTATGGCTACACCTTC.

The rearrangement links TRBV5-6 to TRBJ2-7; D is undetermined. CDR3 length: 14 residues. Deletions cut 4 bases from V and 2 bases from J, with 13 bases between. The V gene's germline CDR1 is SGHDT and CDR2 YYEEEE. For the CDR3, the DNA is TGTGCCAGCAGCCCGACACTTCCAGCCTACGAGCAGTACTTC. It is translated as CASSPTLPAYEQYF.